This T cell receptor beta chain is drawn from a study of quantifying T cell responses using KT2 cells. Study-wide context: cDNA was made from DNase-treated RNA using alpha and beta constant primers.

As concerns this clonotype: Its matching antigen is unknown.

Germline trimming cut 11 bases from V and 0 bases from J; bases unmatched to any gene: 7. CDR3 length equals 14 residues. Germline assignment: CDR1 SEHNR and CDR2 FQNEAQ (reference sequence). A single-stranded UMI oligo with SP2 sequence was ligated to cDNA 3' ends. An equimolar mix of RC1.1 and RC1.2 primed the beta chain across TRBC1 and TRBC2. MiXCR, applied by TCRdb to the UMI-ligation and nested PCR reads, yields one record per CDR3 protein. Of approximately 41,000 distinct CDR3 sequences listed, approximately 15% are singletons. Unfractionated PBMC were spiked with known numbers of KT2 clone cells. A range of KT2-to-PBMC ratios was made using fixed PBMC numbers. Regarding the study as a whole: KT2 clone alpha and beta sequence counts scaled linearly with input KT2 cell number.

This sequence was found in a human donor. The rearrangement uses TRBV7-9 and TRBJ2-3, with 8 bases fitting TRBD1. The specimen sequenced was PBMCs spiked with cells of the T cell clone KT2. The CDR3 DNA reads as TGTGCCGGCATGCGGACAGGGAGCACAGATACGCAGTATTTT. Its translation: CAGMRTGSTDTQYF.